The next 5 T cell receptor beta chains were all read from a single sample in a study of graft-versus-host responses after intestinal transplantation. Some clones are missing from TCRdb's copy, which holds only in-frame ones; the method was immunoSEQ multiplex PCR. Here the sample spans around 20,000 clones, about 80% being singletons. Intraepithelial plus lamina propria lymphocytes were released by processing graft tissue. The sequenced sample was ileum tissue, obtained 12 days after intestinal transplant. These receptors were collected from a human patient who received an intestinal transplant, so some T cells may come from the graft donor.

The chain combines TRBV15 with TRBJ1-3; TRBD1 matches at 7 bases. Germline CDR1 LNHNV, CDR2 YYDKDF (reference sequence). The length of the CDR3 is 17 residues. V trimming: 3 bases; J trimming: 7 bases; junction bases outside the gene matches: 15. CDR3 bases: TGTGCCACCAGCAGGATGCAGACAGGGACATCTCGGAACACCATATATTTT. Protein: CATSRMQTGTSRNTIYF.

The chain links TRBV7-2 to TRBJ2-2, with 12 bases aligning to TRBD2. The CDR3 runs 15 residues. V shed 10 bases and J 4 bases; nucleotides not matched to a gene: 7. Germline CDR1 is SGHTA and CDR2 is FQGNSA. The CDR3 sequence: CATTSGGWGTGELFF. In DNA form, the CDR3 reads TGTGCCACTACTAGCGGGGGGTGGGGCACCGGGGAGCTGTTTTTT.

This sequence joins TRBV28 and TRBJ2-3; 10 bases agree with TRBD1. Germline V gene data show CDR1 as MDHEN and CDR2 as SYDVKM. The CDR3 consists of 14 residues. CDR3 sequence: CATVTGGNKDTQYF. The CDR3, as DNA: TGTGCAACCGTGACAGGGGGCAATAAAGATACGCAGTATTTT.

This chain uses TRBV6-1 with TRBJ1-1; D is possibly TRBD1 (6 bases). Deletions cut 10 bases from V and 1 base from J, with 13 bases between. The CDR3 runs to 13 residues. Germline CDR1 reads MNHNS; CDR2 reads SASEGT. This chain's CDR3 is CATGAGGNTEAFF. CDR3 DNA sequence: TGTGCCACGGGGGCGGGGGGGAACACTGAAGCTTTCTTT.

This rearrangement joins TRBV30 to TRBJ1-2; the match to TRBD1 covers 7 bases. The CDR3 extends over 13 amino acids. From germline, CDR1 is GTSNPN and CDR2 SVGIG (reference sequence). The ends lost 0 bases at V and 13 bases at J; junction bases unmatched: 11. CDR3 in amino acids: CAWSVPVGRGFTF. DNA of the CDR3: TGTGCCTGGAGTGTACCGGTCGGCAGGGGGTTCACCTTC.